This T cell receptor beta chain was profiled in a study of blood T cell repertoires in COVID-19. Study-level background: Acute and convalescent COVID-19 specimens originated in the United States, Italy and Spain. The analysed material was cDNA or gDNA that came from T cells, B-cell-depleted T cells, or PBMCs.

The table lists this clone with a count of one. V lost 6 bases and J 0 bases, leaving 14 bases between the germline ends. This CDR3 has 16 residues. Germline V CDR1 and CDR2: ENHRY, SYGVKD. As originally analysed: Amplification from reference gene primers served as the basis for estimated nucleated cell counts. Profiling relied on immunoSEQ multiplex PCR, and the TCRdb table lists in-frame clones only, not all of them. That table supplies the V and J calls and clone size; D and trimming were determined from the DNA. This table holds roughly 150,000 clones, around 83% found once. This clonotype originated in a woman in her 50s with acute or convalescent COVID-19. V usage is TRBV10-3 and J usage is TRBJ2-2, with D possibly being TRBD1 (6 bases). Sequencing was done on a sample of peripheral blood. CDR3 bases: TGTGCCATCAGAAAGAAGACAGGAGCGAACACCGGGGAGCTGTTTTTT. It specifies CAIRKKTGANTGELFF.